Each of the 20 T cell receptor beta chains below was sequenced from the same sample in a study of cytomegalovirus exposure and HLA in healthy donors. TCRdb keeps only in-frame clones here, not all; method: immunoSEQ multiplex PCR. The sample yields 55,000 to 80,000 clones, approximately 94% seen once. Sequencing was done on a sample of PBMCs. Receptors were obtained from a man aged 18 to 29 in good health and CMV-seropositive.

The chain uses TRBV19 and TRBJ1-6, with a possible D match to TRBD1 (5 bases). The CDR3 is 13 residues long. The V end was cut by 2 bases, the J end by 8 bases, with 7 bases between. In germline, CDR1 is LNHDA, CDR2 SQIVND (reference sequence). The CDR3 DNA reads as TGTGCCAGTAGTATATCGGGGGATTCACCCCTCCACTTT. Its translation: CASSISGDSPLHF.

V usage is TRBV5-4 and J usage is TRBJ2-1; 8 nucleotides match TRBD1. The J segment lost 4 bases and the V segment lost 3 bases, leaving 6 bases of the junction unmatched. This CDR3 is 15 amino acids long. CDR1 and CDR2 from the germline V gene are SGHNT and YYREEE (reference sequence). CDR3 nucleotides: TGTGCCAGCAGCTCCCAGGGGGCGCGGTACAATGAGCAGTTCTTC. Its protein is CASSSQGARYNEQFF.

The chain has TRBV27 and TRBJ2-1, with 7 nucleotides matching TRBD1. Germline CDR1 MNHEY, CDR2 SMNVEV (reference sequence). The CDR3 has 15 amino acids. Trimming cost V 7 bases and J 4 bases; bases outside gene matches: 10. CDR3 sequence: CASKITGAPYNEQFF. CDR3 sequence (DNA): TGTGCCAGCAAAATCACAGGGGCCCCTTACAATGAGCAGTTCTTC.

The chain is built from TRBV6-6 and TRBJ2-7, with a weak D call TRBD1 (6 bases). Germline loops: CDR1 MNHNY, CDR2 SVGAGI (reference sequence). CDR3 length: 14 residues. Trimming shortened V by 6 bases and J by 2 bases, and 14 bases separated the two germline ends. CDR3 in DNA: TGTGCCAGCAGAGATACTGGACAGACCTACGAGCAGTACTTC. Its protein is CASRDTGQTYEQYF.

The rearrangement uses TRBV18 and TRBJ2-1; D possibly corresponds to TRBD1 (6 bases). Per germline, CDR1 KGHSH and CDR2 LQKENI. Trimming took off 3 bases at V and 1 base at J, with 16 bases between the two ends. CDR3 length: 17 amino acids. CDR3 protein: CASSPGQQGSSYNEQFF. CDR3 DNA: TGTGCCAGCTCACCCGGCCAACAGGGTTCATCCTACAATGAGCAGTTCTTC.

This chain links TRBV4-2 with TRBJ1-6; D is uncertain. The CDR3 runs to 13 residues. V gave up 0 bases and J gave up 7 bases, with 4 bases separating them. The germline V gene has CDR1 LGHNA and CDR2 YNFKEQ. The CDR3 DNA is TGTGCCAGCAGCCAAGAGCGGAATTCACCCCTCCACTTT. Amino acid sequence: CASSQERNSPLHF.

V is TRBV5-6 and J is TRBJ1-2; a possible D gene is TRBD1 (6 bases). V lost 5 bases and J 2 bases, leaving 16 bases between the germline ends. The CDR3 covers 15 residues. Looked up from germline, CDR1 is SGHDT and CDR2 is YYEEEE. The CDR3 sequence is CASRITQGRNYGYTF. CDR3 bases: TGTGCCAGCAGAATAACACAGGGTAGGAACTATGGCTACACCTTC.

This clone turned up a few times. The V call is TRBV7-9, the J call TRBJ2-1; 9 nucleotides align to TRBD1. V gave up 5 bases and J gave up 1 base; unmatched junction bases: 0. In germline, CDR1 is SEHNR, CDR2 FQNEAQ (reference sequence). The CDR3 totals 14 residues. CDR3 nucleotide sequence: TGTGCCAGCAGCGGACAGGGGTCCTACAATGAGCAGTTCTTC. Its protein product is CASSGQGSYNEQFF.

The chain joins TRBV30 to TRBJ2-6, with a possible D match to TRBD1 (6 bases). The CDR3 runs to 16 residues. V lost 4 bases, J lost 1 base, and 14 bases lay in between. Germline CDR1 is GTSNPN and CDR2 is SVGIG (reference sequence). CDR3: CAWKDRFLSGANVLTF. The CDR3 nucleotides read TGTGCCTGGAAAGACAGGTTCCTTTCTGGGGCCAACGTCCTGACTTTC.

The chain is built from TRBV7-9 and TRBJ2-3; 10 nucleotides align to TRBD2. CDR3 length: 16 residues. J gave up 4 bases and V 2 bases, and 6 bases lay outside the gene matches. Germline CDR1 and CDR2: SEHNR and FQNEAQ (reference sequence). In DNA, the CDR3 is TGTGCCAGCAGCTTATTTACTAGCGGGGCGCCAGATACGCAGTATTTT. It specifies CASSLFTSGAPDTQYF.

This chain connects TRBV5-1 to TRBJ1-4, with unresolved D. Trimming took off 0 bases at V and 5 bases at J, with 8 bases between the two ends. This CDR3 is 14 amino acids long. Germline values: CDR1 SGHRS, CDR2 YFSETQ. CDR3 amino acids: CASSLDPGNEKLFF. In nucleotides, the CDR3 is TGCGCCAGCAGCTTGGACCCGGGGAATGAAAAACTGTTTTTT.

The chain is built from TRBV4-1 and TRBJ2-5, with TRBD2 matching 10 bases. Germline V gene data show CDR1 as MGHRA and CDR2 as YSYEKL. The V segment lost 4 bases and the J segment 5 bases; nucleotides outside the gene matches: 7. This CDR3 has 15 amino acids. In DNA, the CDR3 is TGCGCCAGCAGCCGGCTAGCGGGAGCCAAGGAGACCCAGTACTTC. This sequence encodes CASSRLAGAKETQYF.

The chain is built from TRBV27 and TRBJ2-7; 8 bases agree with TRBD1. Germline trimming cut 8 bases from V and 0 bases from J; bases unmatched to any gene: 6. This CDR3 has 14 amino acids. The germline gives CDR1 MNHEY, CDR2 SMNVEV (reference sequence). The CDR3 reads CASRWDRHSYEQYF. DNA for the CDR3: TGTGCCAGCCGATGGGACAGGCACTCCTACGAGCAGTACTTC.

The CDR3 DNA follows: TGTGCCAGCAGTCAACCAGGGACAGCCCGGGGAGAGACCCAGTACTTC. Its protein is CASSQPGTARGETQYF. This rearrangement joins TRBV2 to TRBJ2-5; 7 nucleotides match TRBD1. Germline CDR1 and CDR2: SNHLY and FYNNEI. The CDR3 has 16 residues. The V gene end was trimmed by 5 bases and the J gene end by 4 bases; junction bases not matched to a gene: 13.

The chain has TRBV10-3 and TRBJ2-3, with 8 bases lining up with TRBD2. V was clipped by 4 bases and J by 4 bases; unmatched bases: 4. Per germline, CDR1 ENHRY and CDR2 SYGVKD. The CDR3 consists of 14 residues. The CDR3 reads CAISAGRGADTQYF. The DNA for the CDR3 is TGTGCCATCAGTGCCGGGCGGGGGGCAGATACGCAGTATTTT.

This chain connects TRBV28 to TRBJ2-3; TRBD2 agrees at 9 bases. Germline CDR1 MDHEN, CDR2 SYDVKM. V dropped 7 bases and J dropped 4; count of bases not matched to a gene: 9. This CDR3 region has 15 residues. CDR3 sequence: CASTKSLAGSDTQYF. Written as DNA, the CDR3 is TGTGCCAGCACTAAGAGTCTAGCGGGGTCAGATACGCAGTATTTT.

About this clone: The same CDR3 arises from other DNA sequences in this sample as well. The chain couples TRBV5-1 to TRBJ1-1, with D unresolved. CDR3 length: 13 residues. Germline CDR1 SGHRS, CDR2 YFSETQ. The V gene lost 5 bases and the J gene lost 3 bases, with 11 bases spanning the gap. The CDR3 is CASSSTSYTEAFF. The DNA of the CDR3 is TGCGCCAGCAGTTCGACATCGTACACTGAAGCTTTCTTT. The whole variable domain, filled in from reference TRBV5-1 and TRBJ1-1, reads KAGVTQTPRYLIKTRGQQVTLSCSPISGHRSVSWYQQTPGQGLQFLFEYFSETQRNKGNFPGRFSGRQFSNSRSEMNVSTLELGDSALYLCASSSTSYTEAFFGQGTRLTVV.

The V and J genes are TRBV25-1 and TRBJ1-1; TRBD1 matches 8 bases. The CDR3 extends over 13 amino acids. After removal of 6 bases from V and 5 bases from J, the junction contained 5 bases not matched to a gene. In germline, CDR1 is MGHDK, CDR2 SYGVNS. CDR3 amino acids: CASRIQGGTEAFF. CDR3 bases: TGTGCCAGCAGGATACAGGGGGGTACTGAAGCTTTCTTT.

Written as DNA, the CDR3 is TGTGCCAGCACTGTGGGAGGGCACAATCAGCCCCAGCATTTT. Amino acids: CASTVGGHNQPQHF. The gene calls are TRBV21-1 and TRBJ1-5. TRBV21-1 is a pseudogene segment. The CDR3 runs to 14 residues.

The V call is TRBV5-6, the J call TRBJ1-2; the D gene is possibly TRBD1 (5 bases). The CDR3 totals 16 residues. The V gene lost 2 bases and the J gene lost 2 bases, with 16 bases spanning the gap. Germline V gene lookup returns CDR1 SGHDT and CDR2 YYEEEE. The DNA of the CDR3 is TGTGCCAGCAGCTTAGGAGGACGGGGGGGAAACTATGGCTACACCTTC. Its protein is CASSLGGRGGNYGYTF.